Here is one TCR beta chain with its context. The sample belongs to a study of blood T cell repertoires in COVID-19. Turning to the study itself: Specimens from acute and convalescent COVID-19 originated in the United States, Italy and Spain.

Using immunoSEQ multiplex PCR, the repertoire was profiled, and TCRdb retains in-frame clones only, with some absent. The data contain over 250,000 clones, just under 90% of them seen just once; the ten biggest clones take up over 5%. Seattle's enrolled individuals joined amid active infection and were then monitored longitudinally. CDR1 LGHNA and CDR2 YNFKEQ come from the germline V gene. The germline V and J ends were trimmed by 3 bases and 5 bases, with 16 bases remaining between them. The CDR3 is made up of 15 amino acids. V usage is TRBV4-2 and J usage is TRBJ1-2; D is unclear. The receptor was derived from a woman between 50 and 59 years old with COVID-19, enrolled during active disease. Sequenced: peripheral blood. The CDR3 region is CASSQAGSPRYGYTF. In nucleotides, the CDR3 is TGTGCCAGCAGCCAGGCGGGCTCTCCCCGTTATGGCTACACCTTC.